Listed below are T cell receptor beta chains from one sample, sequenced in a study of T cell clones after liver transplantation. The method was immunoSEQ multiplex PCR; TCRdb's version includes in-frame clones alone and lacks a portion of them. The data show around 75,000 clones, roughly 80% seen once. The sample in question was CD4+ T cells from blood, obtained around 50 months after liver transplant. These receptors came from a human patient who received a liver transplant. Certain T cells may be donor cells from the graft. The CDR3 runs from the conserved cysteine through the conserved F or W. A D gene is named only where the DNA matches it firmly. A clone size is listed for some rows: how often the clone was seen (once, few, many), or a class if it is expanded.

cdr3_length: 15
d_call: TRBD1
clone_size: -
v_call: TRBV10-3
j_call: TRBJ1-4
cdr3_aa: CAISESTGAGEKLFF
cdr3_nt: TGTGCCATCAGTGAGTCGACAGGGGCGGGTGAAAAACTGTTTTTT

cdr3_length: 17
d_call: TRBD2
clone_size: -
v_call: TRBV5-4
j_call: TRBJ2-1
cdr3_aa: CASSPRASGGAGYEQFF
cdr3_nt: TGTGCCAGCAGCCCGCGGGCGAGCGGGGGGGCCGGGTATGAGCAGTTCTTC

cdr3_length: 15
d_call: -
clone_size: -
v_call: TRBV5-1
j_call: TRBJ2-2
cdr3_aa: CASSHGGLGTGELFF
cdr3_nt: TGCGCCAGCAGCCATGGGGGGCTCGGCACCGGGGAGCTGTTTTTT

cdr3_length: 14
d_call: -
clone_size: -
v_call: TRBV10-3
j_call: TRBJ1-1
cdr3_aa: CAISVKGVNTEAFF
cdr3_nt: TGTGCCATCAGTGTTAAGGGGGTGAACACTGAAGCTTTCTTT

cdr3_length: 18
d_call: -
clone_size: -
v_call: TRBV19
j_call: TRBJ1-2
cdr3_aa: CASSKPQGTRLLNDGYTF
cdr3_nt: TGTGCCAGTAGTAAGCCGCAGGGGACCCGACTTCTAAACGATGGCTACACCTTC

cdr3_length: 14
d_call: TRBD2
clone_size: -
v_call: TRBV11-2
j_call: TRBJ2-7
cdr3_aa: CASNSGGAAYEQYF
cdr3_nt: TGTGCCAGCAACTCCGGGGGGGCCGCCTACGAGCAGTACTTC

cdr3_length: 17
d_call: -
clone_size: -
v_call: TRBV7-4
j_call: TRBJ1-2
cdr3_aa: CASSLAGRLTTNYGYTF
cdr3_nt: TGTGCCAGCAGCTTAGCGGGCCGGCTAACCACTAACTATGGCTACACCTTC

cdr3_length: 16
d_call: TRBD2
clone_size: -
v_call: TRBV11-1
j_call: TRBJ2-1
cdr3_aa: CASSRTSGRLGNEQFF
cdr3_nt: TGTGCCAGCAGCCGGACTAGCGGGAGGTTAGGCAATGAGCAGTTCTTC

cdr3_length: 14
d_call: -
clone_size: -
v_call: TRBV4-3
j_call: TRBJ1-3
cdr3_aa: CASSPGGSGNTIYF
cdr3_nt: TGCGCCAGCAGCCCTGGCGGCTCTGGAAACACCATATATTTT

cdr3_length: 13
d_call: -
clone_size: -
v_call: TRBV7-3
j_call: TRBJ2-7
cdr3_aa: CASSFGLSYEQYF
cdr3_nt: TGTGCCAGCAGCTTTGGACTTTCCTACGAGCAGTACTTC

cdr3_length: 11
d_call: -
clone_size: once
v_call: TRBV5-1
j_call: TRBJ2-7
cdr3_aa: CASSVNYEQYF
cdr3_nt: TGCGCCAGCAGCGTCAATTACGAGCAGTACTTC

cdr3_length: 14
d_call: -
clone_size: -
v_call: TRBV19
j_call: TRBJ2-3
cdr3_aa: CASSIGGSTDTQYF
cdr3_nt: TGTGCCAGTAGTATTGGCGGGAGCACAGATACGCAGTATTTT

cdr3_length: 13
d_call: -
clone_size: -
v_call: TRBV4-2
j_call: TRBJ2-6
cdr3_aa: CASSQSGANVLTF
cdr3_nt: TGTGCCAGCAGCCAGTCTGGGGCCAACGTCCTGACTTTC

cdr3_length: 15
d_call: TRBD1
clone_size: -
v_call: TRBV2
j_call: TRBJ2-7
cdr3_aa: CASRPGTGATYEQYF
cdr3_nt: TGTGCCAGCAGACCCGGGACAGGAGCCACCTACGAGCAGTACTTC